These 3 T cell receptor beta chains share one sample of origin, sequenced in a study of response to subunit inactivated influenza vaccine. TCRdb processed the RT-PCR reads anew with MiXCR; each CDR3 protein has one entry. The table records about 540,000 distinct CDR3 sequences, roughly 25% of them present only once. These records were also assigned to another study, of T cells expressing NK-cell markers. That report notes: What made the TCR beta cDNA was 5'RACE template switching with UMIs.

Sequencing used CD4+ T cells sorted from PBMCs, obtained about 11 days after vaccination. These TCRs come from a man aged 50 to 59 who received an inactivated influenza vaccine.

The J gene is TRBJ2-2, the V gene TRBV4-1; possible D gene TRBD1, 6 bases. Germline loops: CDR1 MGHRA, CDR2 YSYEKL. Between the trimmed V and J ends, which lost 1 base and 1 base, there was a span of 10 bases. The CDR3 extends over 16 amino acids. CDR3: CASSQGRGVNTGELFF. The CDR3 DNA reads TGCGCCAGCAGCCAAGGCAGGGGAGTGAACACCGGGGAGCTGTTTTTT.

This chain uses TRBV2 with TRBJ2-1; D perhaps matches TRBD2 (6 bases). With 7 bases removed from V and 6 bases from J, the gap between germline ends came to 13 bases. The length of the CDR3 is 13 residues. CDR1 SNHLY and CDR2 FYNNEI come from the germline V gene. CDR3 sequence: CASKSGEVNEQFF. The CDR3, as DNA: TGTGCCAGCAAATCCGGGGAGGTCAATGAGCAGTTCTTC.

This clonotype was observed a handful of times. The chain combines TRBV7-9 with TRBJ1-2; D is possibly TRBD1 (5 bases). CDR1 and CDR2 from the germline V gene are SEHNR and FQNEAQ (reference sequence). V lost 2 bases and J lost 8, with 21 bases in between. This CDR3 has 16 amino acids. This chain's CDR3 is CASSLSLPRQGGGYTF. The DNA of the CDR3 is TGTGCCAGCAGCTTATCCCTACCGCGGCAGGGTGGCGGCTACACCTTC.